The 5 T cell receptor beta chains below come from one sample, sequenced in a study of blood T cell repertoires in COVID-19. Assay: immunoSEQ multiplex PCR; the TCRdb copy retains only in-frame clones and omits some. In the table there are 55,000 to 90,000 clones, about 86% of which are singletons. Sequencing input: peripheral blood. The receptors derive from a man between 65 and 85 years old with active COVID-19.

This chain joins TRBV27 and TRBJ2-1; 10 nucleotides agree with TRBD2. The V gene's germline CDR1 is MNHEY and CDR2 SMNVEV (reference sequence). Trimming cost V 10 bases and J 6 bases; bases outside gene matches: 9. The CDR3 loop spans 14 amino acids. CDR3 coding DNA: TGTGCCACCACCACTAGCGGGATCGCCAATGAGCAGTTCTTC. Protein: CATTTSGIANEQFF.

The chain recombines TRBV6-5 with TRBJ1-3, with 8 bases identical to TRBD1. Germline CDR1 MNHEY, CDR2 SVGAGI. The V gene end was trimmed by 11 bases and the J gene end by 7 bases; junction bases not matched to a gene: 13. The length of the CDR3 is 14 residues. CDR3 DNA sequence: TGTGCCTCGCGGACAGGGAGCACTAAGAACACCATATATTTT. Residues: CASRTGSTKNTIYF.

The chain recombines TRBV11-2 with TRBJ2-2, with 7 bases aligning to TRBD2. The length of the CDR3 is 15 residues. Germline V gene data show CDR1 as SGHAT and CDR2 as FQNNGV. The V segment lost 4 bases and the J segment 4 bases; nucleotides outside the gene matches: 6. The CDR3 here is CASSSPWGGTGELFF. The CDR3 DNA follows: TGTGCCAGCAGCTCCCCATGGGGGGGCACCGGGGAGCTGTTTTTT. Supplemented by reference TRBV11-2 and TRBJ2-2, the full variable domain reads EAGVAQSPRYKIIEKRQSVAFWCNPISGHATLYWYQQILGQGPKLLIQFQNNGVVDDSQLPKDRFSAERLKGVDSTLKIQPAKLEDSAVYLCASSSPWGGTGELFFGEGSRLTVL.

J is TRBJ1-1 and V is TRBV28; TRBD1 matches at 7 bases. The CDR3 totals 16 residues. The ends lost 3 bases at V and 0 bases at J; junction bases unmatched: 7. The germline gives CDR1 MDHEN, CDR2 SYDVKM. CDR3 amino acids: CASSLGTALMNTEAFF. For the CDR3, the DNA is TGTGCCAGCAGTTTGGGGACAGCTCTCATGAACACTGAAGCTTTCTTT.

The chain recombines TRBV2 with TRBJ1-5, with a weak D call TRBD1 (6 bases). V shed 6 bases and J shed 3 bases, with 15 bases lying between them. Germline V CDR1 and CDR2: SNHLY, FYNNEI. The CDR3 covers 15 residues. The CDR3 nucleotides read TGTGCCAGCAGCGGGGGGGCCGGGGCCAATCAGCCCCAGCATTTT. Translation: CASSGGAGANQPQHF.